A selection of T cell receptor beta chains follows, all from one sample in a study of CXCR3-negative and CXCR3-positive naive CD8 T cells. TCRdb reprocessed the 5' RACE reads, with one entry per CDR3 protein and no DNA. This repertoire comprises over 40,000 distinct CDR3 sequences; its ten largest clones make up roughly 1.8%. The specimen was naive CXCR3- CD8+ T cells from blood. Every receptor here comes from a human donor in good health. Some clones in this sample may be carry-over from other donors' samples. Both conserved end residues are part of each CDR3.

J gene,V gene,CDR3 protein
TRBJ1-1,TRBV29-1,CTSTRGGGTEAFF
TRBJ1-2,TRBV29-1,CSVPVGYGYTF
TRBJ2-7,TRBV5-1,CASSLNRGGSSYEQYF
TRBJ2-7,TRBV6-5,CASSYSGEQYF
TRBJ2-2,TRBV20-1,CSARVLAAAGRGELFF
TRBJ2-7,TRBV4-3,CASSPGVVAFYEQYF
TRBJ2-7,TRBV6-2/TRBV6-3,CASSNRDYTSYEQYF
TRBJ1-5,TRBV28,CASSLASRADQPQHF
TRBJ2-1,TRBV6-2/TRBV6-3,CASSHPSAPRRQFF
TRBJ2-1,TRBV3-1,CASSHLRGGPFF
TRBJ1-2,TRBV12-3/TRBV12-4,CASSPPYGYTF
TRBJ2-7,TRBV19,CASTPLLRPYEQYF
TRBJ2-3,TRBV5-5,CASSSPGPTDTQYF
TRBJ2-1,TRBV13,CASSPRVGSSFGWQFF
TRBJ2-2,TRBV14,CASSQDRIGQGRTGELFF
TRBJ1-1,TRBV6-5,CASSVVVNTEAFF
TRBJ2-7,TRBV11-2,CASSHSSYEQYF
TRBJ1-5,TRBV20-1,CSARHRTGQPQHF
TRBJ1-1,TRBV12-3/TRBV12-4,CASSLQYSQAFF
TRBJ2-5,TRBV28,CASSSPGEEETQYF
TRBJ2-3,TRBV7-8,CASSLTRGTDTQYF
TRBJ2-1,TRBV4-2,CASSPRGQGTDEQFF
TRBJ2-1,TRBV14,CASSQAPLAGIYLNEQFF
TRBJ2-3,TRBV5-1,CASSDDSGRTQYF
TRBJ2-2,TRBV7-9,CASSSTGVLNTGELFF
TRBJ1-2,TRBV7-9,CASSTGTEHYGYTF
TRBJ2-2,TRBV28,CASSSKTGTGYGGELFF
TRBJ2-1,TRBV5-1,CASSLVQYNEQFF
TRBJ2-5,TRBV3-1,CASSQDSSLETQYF